A single sample gave rise to the 17 T cell receptor beta chains below, sequenced in a study of vaccination effects on CD4 cells after COVID-19. After less than twelve days in culture, the CD4+ T cells were isolated. Each participant received a vaccine that was either BNT162b2 or mRNA-1273, given as two doses. Produced via immunoSEQ multiplex PCR; TCRdb's table is partial and in-frame only. Here the sample spans tens of thousands of clones, around two thirds being singletons. No antigen has been assigned to these receptors. The sequencing used CD4+ T cells from PBMCs cultured without peptide, collected after COVID-19 vaccination. The receptors come from a human donor who received a COVID-19 vaccine.

V is TRBV6-5 and J is TRBJ1-1; D is unresolved. The CDR3 covers 15 residues. V was pared by 8 bases and J by 4 bases, with 20 bases between. Germline V gives CDR1 MNHEY, CDR2 SVGAGI. The DNA for the CDR3 is TGTGCCAGCTTTACAGAGACAACTCGGGGCACTGAAGCTTTCTTT. Translated, it gives CASFTETTRGTEAFF.

The chain uses TRBV19 and TRBJ1-6, with 8 positions matching TRBD1. Germline CDR1 and CDR2: LNHDA and SQIVND (reference sequence). The CDR3 has 16 amino acids. Unmatched junction bases numbered 11, after V lost 6 bases and J lost 7 bases. CDR3 DNA: TGTGCCAGTAGGCCCACCAACAGGGGGGGAAATTCACCCCTCCACTTT. Its protein product is CASRPTNRGGNSPLHF.

This clone was found once. The CDR3 region has the DNA TGCGCCAGTTCCGAGGGGGCCTTCCCCATGAACACTGAAGCTTTCTTT. This sequence encodes CASSEGAFPMNTEAFF. The V gene is TRBV5-1, the J gene TRBJ1-1, with TRBD1 matching 7 bases. V was clipped by 8 bases and J by 0 bases; unmatched bases: 13. Per the germline V gene, CDR1 is SGHRS and CDR2 is YFSETQ. CDR3 size: 16 residues. Complete variable domain (other parts from reference TRBV5-1 and TRBJ1-1): KAGVTQTPRYLIKTRGQQVTLSCSPISGHRSVSWYQQTPGQGLQFLFEYFSETQRNKGNFPGRFSGRQFSNSRSEMNVSTLELGDSALYLCASSEGAFPMNTEAFFGQGTRLTVV.

The rearrangement joins TRBV28 to TRBJ1-1; no clear D gene. The V gene lost 1 base and the J gene lost 8 bases, with 8 bases spanning the gap. The CDR3 is 12 amino acids. CDR1 MDHEN and CDR2 SYDVKM come from the germline V gene. The CDR3 region is CASSLFLGEAFF. CDR3 sequence (DNA): TGTGCCAGCAGTTTATTCCTCGGAGAAGCTTTCTTT.

This clone occurred a few times. The rearrangement joins TRBV18 to TRBJ1-5; D not resolved. The CDR3 is 14 amino acids. Between the trimmed V and J ends, which lost 4 bases and 5 bases, there was a span of 12 bases. CDR1 is KGHSH, CDR2 LQKENI, per germline. The CDR3 is CASSLQVGDQPQHF. In DNA, the CDR3 is TGTGCCAGCTCACTGCAGGTCGGGGATCAGCCCCAGCATTTT.

The chain is built from TRBV19 and TRBJ2-5, with D possibly being TRBD2 (5 bases). This CDR3 has 15 amino acids. Germline lookup yields CDR1 LNHDA and CDR2 SQIVND (reference sequence). V gave up 3 bases and J gave up 3 bases, with 14 bases separating them. The CDR3 region has the DNA TGTGCCAGTAGTATCCTAAGCGGAAATAAAGAGACCCAGTACTTC. Amino acids: CASSILSGNKETQYF.

The V call is TRBV27, the J call TRBJ1-5; TRBD1 might be the D (6 bases). V gave up 4 bases and J gave up 2 bases, with 12 bases separating them. In germline, CDR1 is MNHEY, CDR2 SMNVEV (reference sequence). This CDR3 comprises 15 residues. Written as DNA, the CDR3 is TGTGCCAGCAGTTCGACAGGCCCCCGCAATCAGCCCCAGCATTTT. Its translation is CASSSTGPRNQPQHF.

The genes are TRBV6-6 and TRBJ2-7, with D possibly matching TRBD2 (5 bases). The germline CDR1 and CDR2 sequences are MNHNY and SVGAGI (reference sequence). The CDR3 runs 15 residues. The V gene lost 5 bases and the J gene lost 7 bases, with 21 bases spanning the gap. Here the CDR3 reads CASSRSSSLPGEQYF. The CDR3 nucleotides read TGTGCCAGCAGTCGATCCTCGAGCTTACCGGGGGAGCAGTACTTC.

This chain uses TRBV24-1 with TRBJ2-5; 8 bases are shared with TRBD2. V trimming: 10 bases; J trimming: 5 bases; junction bases outside the gene matches: 8. The CDR3 is 13 amino acids. Germline values: CDR1 KGHDR, CDR2 SFDVKD. The CDR3 DNA is TGTGCCACAAGCGGGAGTATACAGGAGACCCAGTACTTC. It specifies CATSGSIQETQYF.

The V gene is TRBV6-5, the J gene TRBJ2-1, with unresolved D. Germline CDR1 is MNHEY and CDR2 is SVGAGI. With 8 bases removed from V and 0 bases from J, the gap between germline ends came to 8 bases. CDR3 length: 13 amino acids. CDR3 residues: CASWTGSYNEQFF. CDR3 sequence (DNA): TGTGCCAGCTGGACGGGCTCCTACAATGAGCAGTTCTTC.

The rearrangement uses TRBV30 and TRBJ1-3; D uncertain. Germline CDR1 and CDR2: GTSNPN and SVGIG (reference sequence). With 2 bases removed from V and 3 bases from J, the gap between germline ends came to 11 bases. This CDR3 comprises 14 residues. The CDR3: CAWSRRSFGNTIYF. The DNA for the CDR3 is TGTGCCTGGAGTCGCAGGTCCTTTGGAAACACCATATATTTT.

The V and J genes are TRBV6-5 and TRBJ2-7; tentative D call: TRBD1 (6 bases). V shed 7 bases and J shed 2 bases, with 6 bases lying between them. The CDR3 has 11 residues. Germline lookup yields CDR1 MNHEY and CDR2 SVGAGI. In DNA form, the CDR3 reads TGTGCCAGCACAGGGGCCTACGAGCAGTACTTC. The encoded protein is CASTGAYEQYF.

The V gene is TRBV9, the J gene TRBJ1-2; no reliable D call. CDR1 and CDR2 (germline): SGDLS, YYNGEE. Trimming removed 3 bases from V and 0 bases from J, with 21 bases in between. This CDR3 spans 18 amino acids. The CDR3 is CASSALIGGSSSNYGYTF. The CDR3 nucleotides read TGTGCCAGCAGCGCGCTGATCGGAGGGAGCTCTTCTAACTATGGCTACACCTTC.

This clone was recorded only once. The rearrangement joins TRBV10-3 to TRBJ2-3; 9 bases are shared with TRBD2. After removal of 4 bases from V and 8 bases from J, the junction contained 7 bases not matched to a gene. The CDR3 loop spans 14 amino acids. Looked up from germline, CDR1 is ENHRY and CDR2 is SYGVKD. The chain's CDR3 is CAISGAGGPGTQYF. In DNA form, the CDR3 reads TGTGCCATCAGTGGGGCGGGAGGGCCCGGTACGCAGTATTTT.

The sample holds one count of this clone. The chain links TRBV19 to TRBJ2-3; D call uncertain. This CDR3 spans 14 amino acids. The germline V gene has CDR1 LNHDA and CDR2 SQIVND (reference sequence). Trimming left V 1 base short and J 0 bases short, with 5 bases between. The DNA of the CDR3 is TGTGCCAGTAGTATAGGGATGAGCACAGATACGCAGTATTTT. Its translation: CASSIGMSTDTQYF.

This clone was seen a single time. This chain links TRBV7-6 with TRBJ2-1; 9 nucleotides line up with TRBD2. J was trimmed by 3 bases and V by 5 bases; bases with no gene match: 8. The CDR3 loop spans 16 amino acids. CDR1 is SGHVS and CDR2 is FNYEAQ in the germline V gene. DNA for the CDR3: TGTGCCAGCAGCCTAGGAGCGGGGGGAGTCTACAATGAGCAGTTCTTC. Translated: CASSLGAGGVYNEQFF. The full variable domain, its missing parts supplied by reference TRBV7-6 and TRBJ2-1, is GAGVSQSPRYKVTKRGQDVALRCDPISGHVSLYWYRQALGQGPEFLTYFNYEAQQDKSGLPNDRFSAERPEGSISTLTIQRTEQRDSAMYRCASSLGAGGVYNEQFFGPGTRLTVL.

The sample holds a few counts of this clone. The chain recombines TRBV19 with TRBJ1-2; D is perhaps TRBD1 (6 bases). Trimming cost V 4 bases and J 4 bases, with 13 bases left between them. Germline V gives CDR1 LNHDA, CDR2 SQIVND (reference sequence). The CDR3 runs to 14 residues. The CDR3 DNA reads as TGTGCCAGTAGTAGCCGGACAGCGAGCTATGGCTACACCTTC. Its translation: CASSSRTASYGYTF.